The subject of this entry is one T cell receptor (beta chain). Its antigen is not identified. TCR sequencing used cDNA made by reverse transcription of extracted RNA. Data came from immunoSEQ multiplex PCR; TCRdb stores just in-frame clones and leaves some out. The sample has 180,000 or so clones; about 55% are singletons. The data were taken from a study of CD8+ T cells in alopecia areata. Overall study context: Among treated patients, oral tofacitinib was administered at 5 to 10 mg twice daily. Treated patients were scored for severity by percent of scalp affected. Broader study findings: Unlike in mice, where it was clearer, TCR sharing across patients was less clear, possibly HLA-related. Scalp clonality, along with expanded CD8+ clones among the top 100, was significantly decreased by tofacitinib.

The treatment denotes: oral pan-JAK inhibitor, 5-10 mg twice daily. Germline CDR1 is GTSNPN and CDR2 is SVGIG (reference sequence). This CDR3 comprises 12 residues. V lost 1 base and J 8 bases, leaving 9 bases between the germline ends. The V call is TRBV30, the J call TRBJ2-4; D not certain. This TCR came from a human donor with alopecia areata. This specimen was CD8+ T cells sorted from blood, taken at week 24, from a patient treated with tofacitinib. CDR3 protein: CAWSDGVDIQYF. The CDR3 DNA sequence: TGTGCCTGGAGTGATGGAGTGGACATTCAGTACTTC.